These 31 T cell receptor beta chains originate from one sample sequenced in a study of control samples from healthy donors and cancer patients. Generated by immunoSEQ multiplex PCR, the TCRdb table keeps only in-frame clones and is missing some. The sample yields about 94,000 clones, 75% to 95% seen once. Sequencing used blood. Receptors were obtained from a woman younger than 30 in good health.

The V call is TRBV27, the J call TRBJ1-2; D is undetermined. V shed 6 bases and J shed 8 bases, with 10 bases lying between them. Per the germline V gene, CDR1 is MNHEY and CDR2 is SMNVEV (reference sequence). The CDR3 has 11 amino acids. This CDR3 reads CASSHGRGYTF. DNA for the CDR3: TGTGCCAGCAGCCACGGAAGGGGCTACACCTTC.

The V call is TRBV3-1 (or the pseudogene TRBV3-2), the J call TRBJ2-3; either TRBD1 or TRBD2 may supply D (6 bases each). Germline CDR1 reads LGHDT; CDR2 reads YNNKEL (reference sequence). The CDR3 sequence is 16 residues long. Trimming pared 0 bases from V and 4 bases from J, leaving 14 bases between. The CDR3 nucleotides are TGTGCCAGCAGCCAAGATCATCGGGGGCCCGCAGATACGCAGTATTTT. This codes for CASSQDHRGPADTQYF.

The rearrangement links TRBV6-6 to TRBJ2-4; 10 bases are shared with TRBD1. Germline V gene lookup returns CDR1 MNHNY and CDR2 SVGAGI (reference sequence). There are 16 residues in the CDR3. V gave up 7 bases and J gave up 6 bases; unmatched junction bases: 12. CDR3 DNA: TGTGCCAGCACTCCCGCGGGGGACAGGGGTAGAAACATTCAGTACTTC. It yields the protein CASTPAGDRGRNIQYF.

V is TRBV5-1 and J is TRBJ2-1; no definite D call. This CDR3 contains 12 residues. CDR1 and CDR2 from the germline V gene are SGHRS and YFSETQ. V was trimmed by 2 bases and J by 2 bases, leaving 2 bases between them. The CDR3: CASSLAYNEQFF. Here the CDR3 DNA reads TGCGCCAGCAGCTTAGCCTACAATGAGCAGTTCTTC.

CDR3 protein: CASRRDRGLADSPLHF. CDR3 nucleotide sequence: TGTGCCAGCAGACGGGACAGGGGGCTTGCTGATTCACCCCTCCACTTT. This chain joins TRBV6-6 and TRBJ1-6, with 12 bases aligning to TRBD1. Looked up from germline, CDR1 is MNHNY and CDR2 is SVGAGI (reference sequence). V lost 6 bases to trimming and J lost 8 bases; unmatched junction nucleotides: 8. This CDR3 comprises 16 residues.

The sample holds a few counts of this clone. The CDR3 bases are TGTGCCAGCAGCCACAGGGCGGGGGAGCAGTACTTC. Amino acid sequence: CASSHRAGEQYF. The rearrangement links TRBV3-1 (or the pseudogene TRBV3-2) to TRBJ2-7, with D perhaps matching TRBD2 (6 bases). The CDR3 contains 12 residues. Looked up from germline, CDR1 is LGHDT and CDR2 is YNNKEL (reference sequence). Trimming shortened V by 3 bases and J by 7 bases, and 10 bases separated the two germline ends.

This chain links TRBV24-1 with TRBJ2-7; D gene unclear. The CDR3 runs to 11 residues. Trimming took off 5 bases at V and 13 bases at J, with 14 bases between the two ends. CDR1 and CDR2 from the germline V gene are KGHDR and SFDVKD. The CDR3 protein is CATSVGCLRYF. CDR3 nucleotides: TGTGCCACCAGTGTAGGCTGTCTCAGATACTTC.

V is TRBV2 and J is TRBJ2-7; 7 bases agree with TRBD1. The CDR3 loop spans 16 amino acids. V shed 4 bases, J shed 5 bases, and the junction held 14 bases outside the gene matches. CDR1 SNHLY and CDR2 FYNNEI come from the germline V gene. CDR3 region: CASSATFGTGADEQYF. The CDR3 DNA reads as TGTGCCAGCAGTGCGACATTTGGCACAGGGGCCGACGAGCAGTACTTC.

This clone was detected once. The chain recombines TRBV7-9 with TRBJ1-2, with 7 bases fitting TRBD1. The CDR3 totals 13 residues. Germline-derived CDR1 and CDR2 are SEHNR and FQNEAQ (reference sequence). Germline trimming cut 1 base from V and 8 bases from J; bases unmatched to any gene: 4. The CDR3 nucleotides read TGTGCCAGCAGCTTAGGCCAGGGGGGCGGCTACACCTTC. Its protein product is CASSLGQGGGYTF.

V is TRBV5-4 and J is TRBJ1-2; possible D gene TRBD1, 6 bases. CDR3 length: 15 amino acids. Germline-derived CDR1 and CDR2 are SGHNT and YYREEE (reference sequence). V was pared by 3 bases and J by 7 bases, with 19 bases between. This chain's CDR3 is CASSSPTGRRSGYTF. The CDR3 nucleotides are TGTGCCAGCAGCTCCCCGACAGGACGTAGGAGTGGCTACACCTTC.

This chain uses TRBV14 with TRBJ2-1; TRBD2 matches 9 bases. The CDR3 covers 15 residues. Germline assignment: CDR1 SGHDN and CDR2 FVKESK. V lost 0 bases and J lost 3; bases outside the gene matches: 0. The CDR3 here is CASSQEAGGYNEQFF. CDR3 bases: TGTGCCAGCAGCCAAGAAGCGGGGGGCTACAATGAGCAGTTCTTC.

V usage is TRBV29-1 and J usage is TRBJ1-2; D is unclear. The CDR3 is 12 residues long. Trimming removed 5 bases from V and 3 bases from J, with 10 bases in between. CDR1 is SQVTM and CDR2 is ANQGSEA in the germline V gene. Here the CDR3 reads CSVQSVYYGYTF. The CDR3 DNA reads TGCAGCGTTCAGTCAGTTTACTATGGCTACACCTTC.

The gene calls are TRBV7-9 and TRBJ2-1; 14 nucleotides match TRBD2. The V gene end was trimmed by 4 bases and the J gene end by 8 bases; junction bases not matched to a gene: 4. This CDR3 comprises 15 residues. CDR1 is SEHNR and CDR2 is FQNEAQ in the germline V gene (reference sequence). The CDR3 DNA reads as TGTGCCAGCAGCTCGGCGACTAGCGGGGGGGATGAGCAGTTCTTC. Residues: CASSSATSGGDEQFF.

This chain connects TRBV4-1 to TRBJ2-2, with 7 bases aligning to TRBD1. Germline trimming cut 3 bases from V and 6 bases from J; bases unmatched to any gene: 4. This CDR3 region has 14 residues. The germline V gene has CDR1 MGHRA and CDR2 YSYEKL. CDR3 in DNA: TGCGCCAGCAGCCAGCCAGACAGGGCCGGGGAGCTGTTTTTT. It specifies CASSQPDRAGELFF.

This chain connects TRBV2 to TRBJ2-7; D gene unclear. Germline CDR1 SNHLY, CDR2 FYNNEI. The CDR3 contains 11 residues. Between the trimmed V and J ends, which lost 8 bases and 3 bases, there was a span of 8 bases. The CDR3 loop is CASRTSYEQYF. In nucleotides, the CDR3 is TGTGCCAGCCGTACCAGCTACGAGCAGTACTTC.

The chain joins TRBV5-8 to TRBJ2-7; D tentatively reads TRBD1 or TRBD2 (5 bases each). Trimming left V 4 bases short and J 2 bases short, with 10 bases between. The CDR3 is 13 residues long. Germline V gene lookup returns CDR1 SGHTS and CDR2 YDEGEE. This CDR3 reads CASSLMGPYEQYF. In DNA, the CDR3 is TGTGCCAGCAGCCTTATGGGACCCTACGAGCAGTACTTC.

CDR3 coding DNA: TGTGCCAGCAGCAACAGGGGGACTACTCAGCCCCAGCATTTT. Residues: CASSNRGTTQPQHF. The chain has TRBV6-5 and TRBJ1-5, with 8 bases that match TRBD1. This CDR3 has 14 residues. The germline gives CDR1 MNHEY, CDR2 SVGAGI. J lost 6 bases, V lost 6 bases, and 7 bases had no gene match.

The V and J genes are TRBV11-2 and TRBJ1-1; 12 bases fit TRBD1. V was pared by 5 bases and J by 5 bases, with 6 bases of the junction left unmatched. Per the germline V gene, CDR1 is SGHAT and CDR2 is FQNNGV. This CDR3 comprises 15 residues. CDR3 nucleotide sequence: TGTGCCAGCAGCCGGGACAGGGGGCGCGGAACTGAAGCTTTCTTT. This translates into CASSRDRGRGTEAFF.

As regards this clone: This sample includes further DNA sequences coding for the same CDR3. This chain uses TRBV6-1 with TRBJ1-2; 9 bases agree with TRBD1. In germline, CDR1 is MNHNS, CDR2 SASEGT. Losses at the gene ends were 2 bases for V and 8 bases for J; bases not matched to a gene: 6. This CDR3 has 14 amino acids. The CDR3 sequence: CASSELQGAGGYTF. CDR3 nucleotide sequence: TGTGCCAGCAGTGAACTACAGGGGGCGGGGGGCTACACCTTC.

The CDR3 sequence is CASSEDTGYGYTF. As DNA, the CDR3 is TGTGCCAGCAGTGAGGACACGGGCTATGGCTACACCTTC. The rearrangement links TRBV2 to TRBJ1-2; the D gene is possibly TRBD1 (5 bases). CDR3 size: 13 residues. In germline, CDR1 is SNHLY, CDR2 FYNNEI. V was cut by 3 bases and J by 4 bases, with 9 bases left in between.

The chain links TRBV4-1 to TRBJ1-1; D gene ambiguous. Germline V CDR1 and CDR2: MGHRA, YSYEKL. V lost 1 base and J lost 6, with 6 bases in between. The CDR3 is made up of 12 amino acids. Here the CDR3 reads CASSQAPPEAFF. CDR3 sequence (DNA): TGCGCCAGCAGCCAAGCCCCTCCTGAAGCTTTCTTT.

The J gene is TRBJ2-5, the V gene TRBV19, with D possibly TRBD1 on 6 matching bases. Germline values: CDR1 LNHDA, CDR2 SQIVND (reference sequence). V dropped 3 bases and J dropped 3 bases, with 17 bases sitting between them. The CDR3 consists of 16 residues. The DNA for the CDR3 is TGTGCCAGTAGTATTGGGATCGGGGCAGGGGAAGAGACCCAGTACTTC. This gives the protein CASSIGIGAGEETQYF.

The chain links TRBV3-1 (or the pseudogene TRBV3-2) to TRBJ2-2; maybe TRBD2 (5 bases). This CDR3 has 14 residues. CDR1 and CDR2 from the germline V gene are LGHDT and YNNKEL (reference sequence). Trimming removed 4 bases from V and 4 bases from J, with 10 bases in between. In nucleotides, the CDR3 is TGTGCCAGCAGCCCGAGGGTGTCCACCGGGGAGCTGTTTTTT. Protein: CASSPRVSTGELFF.

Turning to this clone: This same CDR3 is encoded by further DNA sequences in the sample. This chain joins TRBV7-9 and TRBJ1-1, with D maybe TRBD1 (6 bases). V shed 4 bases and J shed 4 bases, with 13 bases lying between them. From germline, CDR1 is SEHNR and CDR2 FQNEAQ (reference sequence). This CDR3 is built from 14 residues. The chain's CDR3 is CASSSQGGGTEAFF. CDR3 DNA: TGTGCCAGCAGCTCACAGGGAGGAGGCACTGAAGCTTTCTTT.

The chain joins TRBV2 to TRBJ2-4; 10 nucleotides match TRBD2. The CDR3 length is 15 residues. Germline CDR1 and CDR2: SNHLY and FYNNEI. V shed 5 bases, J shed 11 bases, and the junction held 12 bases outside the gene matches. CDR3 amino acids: CASSPSGGAGVLQYF. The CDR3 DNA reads TGTGCCAGCAGTCCCAGCGGGGGGGCCGGAGTTCTTCAGTACTTC.

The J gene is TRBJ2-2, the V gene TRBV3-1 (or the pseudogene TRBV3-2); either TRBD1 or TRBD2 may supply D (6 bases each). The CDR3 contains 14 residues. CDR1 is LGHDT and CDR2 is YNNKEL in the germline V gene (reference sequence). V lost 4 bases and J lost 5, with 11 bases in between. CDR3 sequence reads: CASSPLGGTGELFF. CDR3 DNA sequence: TGTGCCAGCAGCCCATTAGGGGGGACCGGGGAGCTGTTTTTT.

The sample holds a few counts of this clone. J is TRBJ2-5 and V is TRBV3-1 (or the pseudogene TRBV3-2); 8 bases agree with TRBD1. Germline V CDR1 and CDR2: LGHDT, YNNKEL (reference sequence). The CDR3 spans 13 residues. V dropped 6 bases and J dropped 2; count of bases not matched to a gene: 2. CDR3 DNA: TGTGCCAGCAGTCGGACAGGGCAAGAGACCCAGTACTTC. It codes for CASSRTGQETQYF.

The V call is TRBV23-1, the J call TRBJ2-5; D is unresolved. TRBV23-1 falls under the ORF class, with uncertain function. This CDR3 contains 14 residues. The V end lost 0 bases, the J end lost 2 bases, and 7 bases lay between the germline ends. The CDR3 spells CASSQSQTQETQYF. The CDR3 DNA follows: TGCGCCAGCAGTCAATCGCAGACTCAAGAGACCCAGTACTTC.

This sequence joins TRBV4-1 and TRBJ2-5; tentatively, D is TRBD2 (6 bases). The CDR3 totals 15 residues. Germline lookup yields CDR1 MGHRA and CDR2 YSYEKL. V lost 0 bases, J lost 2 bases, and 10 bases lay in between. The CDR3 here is CASSQEVGGQETQYF. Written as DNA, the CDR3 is TGCGCCAGCAGCCAAGAAGTCGGGGGTCAAGAGACCCAGTACTTC.

In DNA form, the CDR3 reads TGTGCCAGCTCACCCGCAGACAGGGGATTGACCGGGGAGCTGTTTTTT. It yields the protein CASSPADRGLTGELFF. The V gene is TRBV18, the J gene TRBJ2-2; 8 nucleotides line up with TRBD1. The V segment lost 3 bases and the J segment 5 bases; nucleotides outside the gene matches: 8. Germline V gene sequence: CDR1 KGHSH, CDR2 LQKENI. This CDR3 spans 16 amino acids.

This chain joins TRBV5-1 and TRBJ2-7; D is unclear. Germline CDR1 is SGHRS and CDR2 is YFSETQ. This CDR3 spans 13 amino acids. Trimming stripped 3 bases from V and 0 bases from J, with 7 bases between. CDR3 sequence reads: CASSYLPSYEQYF. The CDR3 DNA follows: TGCGCCAGCAGCTACCTACCCTCCTACGAGCAGTACTTC. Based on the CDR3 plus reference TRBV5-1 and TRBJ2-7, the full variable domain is KAGVTQTPRYLIKTRGQQVTLSCSPISGHRSVSWYQQTPGQGLQFLFEYFSETQRNKGNFPGRFSGRQFSNSRSEMNVSTLELGDSALYLCASSYLPSYEQYFGPGTRLTVT.